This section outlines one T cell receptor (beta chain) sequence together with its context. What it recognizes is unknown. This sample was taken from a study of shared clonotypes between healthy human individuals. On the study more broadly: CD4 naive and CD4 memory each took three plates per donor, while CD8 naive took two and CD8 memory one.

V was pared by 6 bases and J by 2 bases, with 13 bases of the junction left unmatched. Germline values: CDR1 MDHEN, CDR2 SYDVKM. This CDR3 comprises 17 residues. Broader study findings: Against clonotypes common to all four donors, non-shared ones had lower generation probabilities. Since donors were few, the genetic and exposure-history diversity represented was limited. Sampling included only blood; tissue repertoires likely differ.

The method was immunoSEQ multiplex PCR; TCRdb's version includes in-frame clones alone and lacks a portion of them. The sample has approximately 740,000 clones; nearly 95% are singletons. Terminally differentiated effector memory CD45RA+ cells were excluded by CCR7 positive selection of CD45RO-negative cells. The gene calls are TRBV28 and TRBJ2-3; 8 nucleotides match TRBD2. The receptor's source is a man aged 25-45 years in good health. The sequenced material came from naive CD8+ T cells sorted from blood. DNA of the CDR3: TGTGCCAGCAGGGATACTAGAGCGGGAGACCTCACAGATACGCAGTATTTT. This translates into CASRDTRAGDLTDTQYF.